Below, 22 T cell receptor beta chains from the same sample are listed, as sequenced in a study of cytomegalovirus exposure and HLA in healthy donors. PCR employed 60 Vbeta and 13 Jbeta primers. Method: immunoSEQ multiplex PCR; TCRdb's copy keeps in-frame clones and lacks some. The table has about 120,000 clones, roughly 87% seen once. The sequenced sample consisted of PBMCs. These receptors all come from a young woman in good health and CMV-seronegative.

V gene TRBV15 combines with J gene TRBJ2-5; weak D call: TRBD1 (5 bases). The CDR3 has 13 residues. With 2 bases removed from V and 10 bases from J, the gap between germline ends came to 14 bases. Looked up from germline, CDR1 is LNHNV and CDR2 is YYDKDF (reference sequence). The CDR3 DNA follows: TGTGCCACCAGCAGACAGGGTGGGTGGGACCAGTACTTC. It translates to CATSRQGGWDQYF.

About this clone itself: Relative to the germline gene, one junction end is altered; a read error may explain this. The V gene is TRBV7-9, the J gene TRBJ2-4; unclear D gene. This CDR3 spans 14 amino acids. CDR1 is SEHNR, CDR2 FQNEAQ, per germline (reference sequence). The CDR3 bases are TGTGCCAGCAGCCCCTCCGGTTCCAAAAACAGTCAGTACTTC. Encoded protein: CASSPSGSKNSQYF.

The chain carries TRBV5-6 and TRBJ1-2; D is unresolved. Germline-derived CDR1 and CDR2 are SGHDT and YYEEEE. Trimming stripped 2 bases from V and 5 bases from J, with 13 bases between. The CDR3 extends over 14 amino acids. CDR3 residues: CASSLAGLRYGYTF. The CDR3 nucleotides are TGTGCCAGCAGCTTAGCGGGGTTGAGGTATGGCTACACCTTC. Supplemented by reference TRBV5-6 and TRBJ1-2, the full variable domain reads DAGVTQSPTHLIKTRGQQVTLRCSPKSGHDTVSWYQQALGQGPQFIFQYYEEEERQRGNFPDRFSGHQFPNYSSELNVNALLLGDSALYLCASSLAGLRYGYTFGSGTRLTVV.

This clone was recorded a few times. CDR3 sequence reads: CASSLLGGNQPQHF. For the CDR3, the DNA is TGTGCCAGCAGCCTCCTAGGCGGCAATCAGCCCCAGCATTTT. The chain uses TRBV7-9 and TRBJ1-5; D unclear. Trimming took off 5 bases at V and 2 bases at J, with 10 bases between the two ends. This CDR3 contains 14 residues. The germline V gene encodes CDR1 SEHNR and CDR2 FQNEAQ (reference sequence).

V is TRBV11-3 and J is TRBJ1-6; 7 positions agree with TRBD1. V lost 1 base and J lost 5; bases outside the gene matches: 8. Germline CDR1 SGHNT, CDR2 YENEEA. The CDR3 has 17 amino acids. In DNA form, the CDR3 reads TGTGCCAGCAGCTTAGTCACCGGGACAGTAAATAATTCACCCCTCCACTTT. Translation: CASSLVTGTVNNSPLHF. The full variable domain, in which reference TRBV11-3 and TRBJ1-6 provide the parts outside the CDR3, is EAGVVQSPRYKIIEKKQPVAFWCNPISGHNTLYWYLQNLGQGPELLIRYENEEAVDDSQLPKDRFSAERLKGVDSTLKIQPAELGDSAVYLCASSLVTGTVNNSPLHFGNGTRLTVT.

V usage is TRBV6-4 and J usage is TRBJ1-4; no definite D call. Germline V CDR1 and CDR2: MRHNA, SNTAGT. The CDR3 consists of 16 residues. V was pared by 7 bases and J by 7 bases, with 22 bases between. The CDR3 is CASTPGAGPLPEKLFF. CDR3 in DNA: TGTGCCAGCACCCCGGGAGCAGGCCCACTCCCTGAAAAACTGTTTTTT.

This clone was recorded a few times. The chain links TRBV6-4 to TRBJ1-1, with unresolved D. This CDR3 is 14 amino acids long. CDR1 is MRHNA and CDR2 is SNTAGT in the germline V gene. V lost 5 bases and J 2 bases, leaving 12 bases between the germline ends. For the CDR3, the DNA is TGTGCCAGCAGTCGGGCCCCGGGAAACACTGAAGCTTTCTTT. Translated, it gives CASSRAPGNTEAFF.

The chain is built from TRBV4-3 and TRBJ1-2, with 8 nucleotides matching TRBD1. Germline CDR1 and CDR2: LGHNA and YSLEER. With V trimmed by 0 bases and J by 8 bases, 8 bases remained unmatched. CDR3 length: 15 amino acids. The CDR3 region is CASSQDPGRGQGYTF. In DNA form, the CDR3 reads TGCGCCAGCAGCCAAGATCCGGGCAGGGGGCAGGGCTACACCTTC.

Only one count was recorded for this clone. This chain connects TRBV2 to TRBJ2-1; maybe TRBD1 (6 bases). This CDR3 contains 12 residues. The germline CDR1 and CDR2 sequences are SNHLY and FYNNEI. The germline V and J ends were trimmed by 3 bases and 13 bases, with 13 bases remaining between them. CDR3 region: CASSEVDSLQFF. CDR3 in DNA: TGTGCCAGCAGTGAGGTGGACAGCCTTCAGTTCTTC.

There are a few counts of this clone. The rearrangement uses TRBV6-6 and TRBJ1-1, with D perhaps matching TRBD1 (6 bases). CDR1 is MNHNY and CDR2 is SVGAGI in the germline V gene (reference sequence). This CDR3 has 14 amino acids. V was pared by 8 bases and J by 3 bases, with 16 bases between. The CDR3 coding sequence is TGTGCCAGCCGTACCGGGGGGCGGGACACTGAAGCTTTCTTT. This encodes CASRTGGRDTEAFF.

The CDR3 loop reads CASSARQGNTGELFF. Here the CDR3 DNA reads TGTGCCAGCAGCGCCCGACAGGGGAACACCGGGGAGCTGTTTTTT. This rearrangement joins TRBV9 to TRBJ2-2; TRBD1 matches 7 bases. Germline CDR1 reads SGDLS; CDR2 reads YYNGEE. Germline trimming cut 3 bases from V and 1 base from J; bases unmatched to any gene: 3. CDR3 length equals 15 residues.

The rearrangement links TRBV30 to TRBJ1-1, with D possibly matching TRBD1 (5 bases). CDR3 size: 14 residues. Germline V gene lookup returns CDR1 GTSNPN and CDR2 SVGIG (reference sequence). V was shortened by 3 bases and J by 4 bases, with 15 bases between the two germline ends. CDR3 protein: CAWRDSPTGTEAFF. CDR3 sequence (DNA): TGTGCCTGGAGAGACAGTCCGACGGGCACTGAAGCTTTCTTT.

This clone was seen a few times. The CDR3 loop is CASSADRGETQYF. The CDR3 bases are TGTGCCAGCAGTGCGGACCGCGGGGAGACCCAGTACTTC. The chain has TRBV2 and TRBJ2-5; TRBD2 might be the D (5 bases). This CDR3 is built from 13 residues. Germline V gives CDR1 SNHLY, CDR2 FYNNEI. V was shortened by 4 bases and J by 5 bases, with 11 bases between the two germline ends.

The chain couples TRBV18 to TRBJ1-1, with TRBD1 as a possible D gene (6 bases). Germline V CDR1 and CDR2: KGHSH, LQKENI. V was trimmed by 3 bases and J by 1 base, leaving 12 bases between them. The CDR3 has 15 amino acids. CDR3 sequence reads: CASSPEDRANTEAFF. CDR3 coding DNA: TGTGCCAGCTCACCCGAGGACAGAGCGAACACTGAAGCTTTCTTT.

This sequence joins TRBV5-1 and TRBJ1-3, with D possibly matching TRBD1 (5 bases). The CDR3 covers 15 residues. The germline gives CDR1 SGHRS, CDR2 YFSETQ. V was pared by 0 bases and J by 0 bases, with 7 bases between. CDR3 coding DNA: TGCGCCAGCAGCTTGGTTACAGGCTCTGGAAACACCATATATTTT. This encodes CASSLVTGSGNTIYF.

The chain is built from TRBV7-6 and TRBJ1-1; D remains unclear. The germline V and J ends were trimmed by 5 bases and 4 bases, with 20 bases remaining between them. CDR3 length equals 16 residues. Germline CDR1 SGHVS, CDR2 FNYEAQ. As DNA, the CDR3 is TGTGCCAGCAGCCCCACGGGGAGACGGGTGGGCACTGAAGCTTTCTTT. Amino acid sequence: CASSPTGRRVGTEAFF.

The V gene is TRBV4-2, the J gene TRBJ2-7; perhaps TRBD2 as D (6 bases). Germline V gene data show CDR1 as LGHNA and CDR2 as YNFKEQ. The CDR3 runs 15 residues. V lost 1 base and J lost 2, with 12 bases in between. CDR3 coding DNA: TGTGCCAGCAGCCAAGTACGGGAGATACCCTACGAGCAGTACTTC. It specifies CASSQVREIPYEQYF.

The chain is built from TRBV16 and TRBJ1-4; a weak D match, TRBD1 (5 bases). Trimming pared 2 bases from V and 8 bases from J, leaving 9 bases between. Germline-derived CDR1 and CDR2 are KGHSY and FQNENV. This CDR3 is built from 13 residues. The CDR3 is CASSQRSGEKLFF. The DNA of the CDR3 is TGTGCCAGCAGCCAACGATCAGGGGAAAAACTGTTTTTT.

The chain is built from TRBV7-6 and TRBJ2-7, with D maybe TRBD2 (6 bases). The germline V gene encodes CDR1 SGHVS and CDR2 FNYEAQ. The CDR3 is 19 residues long. The ends were cut back, 5 bases at V and 1 base at J, with 27 bases in the middle. CDR3 in amino acids: CASSIIGFASGGPSYEQYF. CDR3 coding DNA: TGTGCCAGCAGCATTATAGGTTTTGCGAGCGGAGGGCCATCCTACGAGCAGTACTTC.

This chain's CDR3 is CASSQTTGNYGYTF. CDR3 nucleotides: TGCGCCAGCAGCCAGACGACAGGGAACTATGGCTACACCTTC. This chain joins TRBV4-3 and TRBJ1-2, with TRBD1 matching 7 bases. The CDR3 totals 14 residues. CDR1 and CDR2 (germline): LGHNA, YSLEER. Trimming took 3 bases from V and 2 from J; bases not matched to a gene: 3.

This chain links TRBV9 with TRBJ2-4, with 9 bases lining up with TRBD1. V trimming: 4 bases; J trimming: 6 bases; junction bases outside the gene matches: 5. Germline CDR1 and CDR2: SGDLS and YYNGEE. The CDR3 extends over 14 amino acids. CDR3 nucleotides: TGTGCCAGCAGCTGGGAGGGACAGGGAAACATTCAGTACTTC. Translated, it gives CASSWEGQGNIQYF.

This clone was seen a handful of times. The rearrangement links TRBV25-1 to TRBJ2-7, with D unresolved. The CDR3 runs to 16 residues. The V gene lost 6 bases and the J gene lost 6 bases, with 24 bases spanning the gap. Germline V gene data show CDR1 as MGHDK and CDR2 as SYGVNS. CDR3 loop: CASSERKGPRVGEQYF. The CDR3 region has the DNA TGTGCCAGCAGCGAAAGAAAAGGTCCACGGGTCGGCGAGCAGTACTTC.